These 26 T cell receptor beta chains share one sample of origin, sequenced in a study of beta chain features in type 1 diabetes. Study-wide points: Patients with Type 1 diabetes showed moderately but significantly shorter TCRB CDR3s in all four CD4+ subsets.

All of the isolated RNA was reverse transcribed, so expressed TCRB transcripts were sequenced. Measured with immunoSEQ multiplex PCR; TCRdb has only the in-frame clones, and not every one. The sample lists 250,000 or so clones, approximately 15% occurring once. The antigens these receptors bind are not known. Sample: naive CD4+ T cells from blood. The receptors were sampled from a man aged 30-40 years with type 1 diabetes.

This CDR3 reads CASSFSGSSYNEQFF. CDR3 coding DNA: TGCGCCAGCAGCTTCAGCGGGAGCTCCTACAATGAGCAGTTCTTC. The chain combines TRBV5-1 with TRBJ2-1; 8 bases line up with TRBD2. Per the germline V gene, CDR1 is SGHRS and CDR2 is YFSETQ. Unmatched junction bases numbered 1, after V lost 2 bases and J lost 0 bases. The CDR3 sequence is 15 residues long.

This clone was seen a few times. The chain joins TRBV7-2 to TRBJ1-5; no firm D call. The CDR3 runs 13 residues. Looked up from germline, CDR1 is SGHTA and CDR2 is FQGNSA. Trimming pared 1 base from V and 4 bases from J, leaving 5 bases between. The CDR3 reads CASSLGQNQPQHF. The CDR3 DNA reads TGTGCCAGCAGCTTAGGGCAGAATCAGCCCCAGCATTTT.

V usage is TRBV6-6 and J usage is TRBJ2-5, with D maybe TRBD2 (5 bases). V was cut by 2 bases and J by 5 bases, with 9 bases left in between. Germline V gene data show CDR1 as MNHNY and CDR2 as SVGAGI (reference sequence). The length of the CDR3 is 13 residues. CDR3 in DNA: TGTGCCAGCAGTTACCGAGGGATGGAGACCCAGTACTTC. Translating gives CASSYRGMETQYF.

This CDR3 is CASSLRGGRGDTQYF. In DNA form, the CDR3 reads TGTGCCAGCAGCTTGAGGGGGGGACGGGGAGATACGCAGTATTTT. The chain recombines TRBV7-9 with TRBJ2-3, with D tentatively TRBD2 (7 bases). Trimming cost V 3 bases and J 5 bases, with 15 bases left between them. Germline CDR1 SEHNR, CDR2 FQNEAQ (reference sequence). CDR3 size: 15 residues. The variable domain in full, completed from reference TRBV7-9 and TRBJ2-3, reads DTGVSQNPRHKITKRGQNVTFRCDPISEHNRLYWYRQTLGQGPEFLTYFQNEAQLEKSRLLSDRFSAERPKGSFSTLEIQRTEQGDSAMYLCASSLRGGRGDTQYFGPGTRLTVL.

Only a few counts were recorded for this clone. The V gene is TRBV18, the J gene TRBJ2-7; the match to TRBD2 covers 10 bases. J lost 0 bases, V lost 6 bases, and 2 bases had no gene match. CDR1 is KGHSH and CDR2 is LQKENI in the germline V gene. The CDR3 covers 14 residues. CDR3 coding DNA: TGTGCCAGCTCCCCTAGCGGGAGCTCCTACGAGCAGTACTTC. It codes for CASSPSGSSYEQYF.

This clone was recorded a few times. The CDR3 sequence is CAIGLAGADEQFF. CDR3 nucleotides: TGTGCCATCGGACTAGCGGGGGCGGATGAGCAGTTCTTC. This chain joins TRBV10-3 and TRBJ2-1; the match to TRBD2 covers 13 bases. CDR3 length: 13 residues. CDR1 ENHRY and CDR2 SYGVKD come from the germline V gene. V shed 8 bases, J shed 8 bases, and the junction held 3 bases outside the gene matches.

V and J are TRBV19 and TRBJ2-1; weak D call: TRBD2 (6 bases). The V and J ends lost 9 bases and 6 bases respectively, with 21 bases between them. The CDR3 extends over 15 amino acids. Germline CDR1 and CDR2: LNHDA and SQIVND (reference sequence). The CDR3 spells CASNFGTVEGNEQFF. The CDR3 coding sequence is TGTGCCAGCAATTTCGGGACTGTAGAAGGCAATGAGCAGTTCTTC. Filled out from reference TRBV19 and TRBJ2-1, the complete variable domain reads DGGITQSPKYLFRKEGQNVTLSCEQNLNHDAMYWYRQDPGQGLRLIYYSQIVNDFQKGDIAEGYSVSREKKESFPLTVTSAQKNPTAFYLCASNFGTVEGNEQFFGPGTRLTVL.

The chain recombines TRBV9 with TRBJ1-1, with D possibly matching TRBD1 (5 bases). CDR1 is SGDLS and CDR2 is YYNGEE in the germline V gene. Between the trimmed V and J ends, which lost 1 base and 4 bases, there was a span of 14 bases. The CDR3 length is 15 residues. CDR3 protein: CASSVFQGSSTEAFF. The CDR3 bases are TGTGCCAGCAGCGTATTCCAGGGCTCAAGCACTGAAGCTTTCTTT.

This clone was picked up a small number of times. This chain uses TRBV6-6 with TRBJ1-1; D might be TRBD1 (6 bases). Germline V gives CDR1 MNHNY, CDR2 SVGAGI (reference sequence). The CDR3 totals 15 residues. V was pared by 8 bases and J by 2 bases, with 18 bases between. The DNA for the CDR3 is TGTGCCAGCCTCCGACCCGGGACACCCAACACTGAAGCTTTCTTT. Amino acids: CASLRPGTPNTEAFF.

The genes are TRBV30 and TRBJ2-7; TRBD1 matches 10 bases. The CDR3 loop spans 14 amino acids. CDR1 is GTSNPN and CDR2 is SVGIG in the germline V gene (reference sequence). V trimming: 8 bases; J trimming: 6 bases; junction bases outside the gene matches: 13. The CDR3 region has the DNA TGTGCCGCAGAACCGGGGACAGGGGTCTCCGAGCAGTACTTC. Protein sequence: CAAEPGTGVSEQYF.

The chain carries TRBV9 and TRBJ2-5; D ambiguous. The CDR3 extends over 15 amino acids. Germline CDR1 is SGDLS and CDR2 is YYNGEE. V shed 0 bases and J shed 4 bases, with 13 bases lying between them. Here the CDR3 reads CASSVGGLQRETQYF. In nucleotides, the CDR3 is TGTGCCAGCAGCGTAGGTGGCCTCCAACGAGAGACCCAGTACTTC.

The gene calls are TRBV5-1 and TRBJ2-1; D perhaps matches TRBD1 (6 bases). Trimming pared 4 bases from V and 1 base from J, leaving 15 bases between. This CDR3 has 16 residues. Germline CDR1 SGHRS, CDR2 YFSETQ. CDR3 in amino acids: CASSQSTGSSYNEQFF. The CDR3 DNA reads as TGCGCCAGCAGCCAATCAACAGGGTCTTCCTACAATGAGCAGTTCTTC.

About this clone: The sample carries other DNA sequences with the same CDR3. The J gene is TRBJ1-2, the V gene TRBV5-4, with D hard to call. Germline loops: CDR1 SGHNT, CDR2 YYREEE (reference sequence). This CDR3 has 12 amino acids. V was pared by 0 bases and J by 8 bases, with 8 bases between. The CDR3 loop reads CASSLEAGGYTF. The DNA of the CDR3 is TGTGCCAGCAGCTTGGAGGCAGGAGGCTACACCTTC. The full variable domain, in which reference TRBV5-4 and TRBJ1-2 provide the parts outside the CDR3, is ETGVTQSPTHLIKTRGQQVTLRCSSQSGHNTVSWYQQALGQGPQFIFQYYREEENGRGNFPPRFSGLQFPNYSSELNVNALELDDSALYLCASSLEAGGYTFGSGTRLTVV.

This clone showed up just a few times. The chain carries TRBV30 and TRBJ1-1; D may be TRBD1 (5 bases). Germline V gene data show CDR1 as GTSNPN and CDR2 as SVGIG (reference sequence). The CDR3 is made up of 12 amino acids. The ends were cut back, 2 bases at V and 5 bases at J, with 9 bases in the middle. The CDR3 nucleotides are TGTGCCTGGAGTTGGGGCAGGACTGAAGCTTTCTTT. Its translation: CAWSWGRTEAFF.

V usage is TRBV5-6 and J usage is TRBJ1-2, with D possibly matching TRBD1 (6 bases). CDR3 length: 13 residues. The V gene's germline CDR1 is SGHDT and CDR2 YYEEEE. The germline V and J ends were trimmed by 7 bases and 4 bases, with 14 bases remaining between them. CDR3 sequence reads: CASAPGEGYGYTF. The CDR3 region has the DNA TGTGCCAGCGCCCCAGGGGAGGGCTATGGCTACACCTTC.

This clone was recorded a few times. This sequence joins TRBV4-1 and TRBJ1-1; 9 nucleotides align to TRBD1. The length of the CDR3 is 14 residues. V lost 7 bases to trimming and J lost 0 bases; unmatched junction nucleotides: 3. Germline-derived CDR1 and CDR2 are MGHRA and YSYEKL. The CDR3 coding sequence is TGCGCCAGCAAAAGGACAGGGGTGAACACTGAAGCTTTCTTT. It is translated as CASKRTGVNTEAFF.

The CDR3 reads CASSILAGMNTEAFF. The CDR3, as DNA: TGTGCCAGTAGTATTCTGGCAGGGATGAACACTGAAGCTTTCTTT. The rearrangement links TRBV19 to TRBJ1-1, with a possible D match to TRBD1 (5 bases). V was clipped by 3 bases and J by 0 bases, with 11 bases between them. There are 15 residues in the CDR3. In germline, CDR1 is LNHDA, CDR2 SQIVND (reference sequence).

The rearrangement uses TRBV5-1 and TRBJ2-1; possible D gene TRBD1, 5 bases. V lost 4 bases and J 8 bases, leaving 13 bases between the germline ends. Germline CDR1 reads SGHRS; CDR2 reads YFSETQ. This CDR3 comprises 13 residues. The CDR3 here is CASSPVTEDEQFF. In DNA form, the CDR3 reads TGCGCCAGCAGCCCTGTGACAGAGGATGAGCAGTTCTTC.

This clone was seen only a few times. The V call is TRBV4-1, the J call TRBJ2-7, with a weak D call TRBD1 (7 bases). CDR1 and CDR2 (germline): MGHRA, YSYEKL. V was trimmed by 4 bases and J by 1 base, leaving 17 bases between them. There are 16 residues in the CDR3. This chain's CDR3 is CASSRVGGGASYEQYF. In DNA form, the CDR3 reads TGCGCCAGCAGCCGGGTCGGAGGGGGCGCTTCCTACGAGCAGTACTTC.

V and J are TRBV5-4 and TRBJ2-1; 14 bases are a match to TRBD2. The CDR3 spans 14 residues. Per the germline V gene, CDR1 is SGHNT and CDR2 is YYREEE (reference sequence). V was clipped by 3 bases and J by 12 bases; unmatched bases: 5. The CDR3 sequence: CASSWGLAGVGQFF. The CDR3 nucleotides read TGTGCCAGCAGCTGGGGACTAGCGGGAGTGGGGCAGTTCTTC.

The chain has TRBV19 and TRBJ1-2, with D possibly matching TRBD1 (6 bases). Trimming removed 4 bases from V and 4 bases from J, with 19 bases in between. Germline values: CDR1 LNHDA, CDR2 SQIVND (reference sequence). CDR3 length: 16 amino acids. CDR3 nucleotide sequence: TGTGCCAGTAGTACCCGACAGGTTCCAGCCATCTATGGCTACACCTTC. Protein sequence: CASSTRQVPAIYGYTF.

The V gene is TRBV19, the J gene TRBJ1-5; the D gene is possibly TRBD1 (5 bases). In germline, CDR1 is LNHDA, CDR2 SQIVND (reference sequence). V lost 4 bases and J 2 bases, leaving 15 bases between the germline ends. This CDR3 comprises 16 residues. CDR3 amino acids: CASSTPPQGGNQPQHF. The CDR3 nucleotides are TGTGCCAGTAGTACACCGCCCCAAGGGGGCAATCAGCCCCAGCATTTT.

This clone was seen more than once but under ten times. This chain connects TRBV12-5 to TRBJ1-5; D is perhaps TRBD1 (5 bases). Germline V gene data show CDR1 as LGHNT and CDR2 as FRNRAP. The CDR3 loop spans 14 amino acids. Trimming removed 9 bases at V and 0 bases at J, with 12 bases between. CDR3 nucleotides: TGTGCTAGCAGAGGGGACTATAGCAATCAGCCCCAGCATTTT. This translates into CASRGDYSNQPQHF.

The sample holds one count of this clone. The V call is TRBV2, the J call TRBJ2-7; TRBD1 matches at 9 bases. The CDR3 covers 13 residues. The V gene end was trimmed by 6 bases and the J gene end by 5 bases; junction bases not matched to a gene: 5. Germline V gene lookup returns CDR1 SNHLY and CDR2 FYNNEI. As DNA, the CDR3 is TGTGCCAGCAGGGGGACAGGGTCGCACGAGCAGTACTTC. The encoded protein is CASRGTGSHEQYF.

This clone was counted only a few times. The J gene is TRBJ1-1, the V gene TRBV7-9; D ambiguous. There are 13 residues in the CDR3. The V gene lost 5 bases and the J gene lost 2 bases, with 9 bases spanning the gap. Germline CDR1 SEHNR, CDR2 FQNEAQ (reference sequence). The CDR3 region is CASSPLGNTEAFF. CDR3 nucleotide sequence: TGTGCCAGCAGCCCCCTTGGCAACACTGAAGCTTTCTTT.

In DNA, the CDR3 is TGTGCCAGCAGCGGCGCGGGGGGGAACCACGAGCAGTACTTC. Translated: CASSGAGGNHEQYF. The rearrangement uses TRBV7-2 and TRBJ2-7; the match to TRBD2 covers 9 bases. V shed 5 bases, J shed 5 bases, and the junction held 7 bases outside the gene matches. The CDR3 contains 14 residues. CDR1 and CDR2 from the germline V gene are SGHTA and FQGNSA.